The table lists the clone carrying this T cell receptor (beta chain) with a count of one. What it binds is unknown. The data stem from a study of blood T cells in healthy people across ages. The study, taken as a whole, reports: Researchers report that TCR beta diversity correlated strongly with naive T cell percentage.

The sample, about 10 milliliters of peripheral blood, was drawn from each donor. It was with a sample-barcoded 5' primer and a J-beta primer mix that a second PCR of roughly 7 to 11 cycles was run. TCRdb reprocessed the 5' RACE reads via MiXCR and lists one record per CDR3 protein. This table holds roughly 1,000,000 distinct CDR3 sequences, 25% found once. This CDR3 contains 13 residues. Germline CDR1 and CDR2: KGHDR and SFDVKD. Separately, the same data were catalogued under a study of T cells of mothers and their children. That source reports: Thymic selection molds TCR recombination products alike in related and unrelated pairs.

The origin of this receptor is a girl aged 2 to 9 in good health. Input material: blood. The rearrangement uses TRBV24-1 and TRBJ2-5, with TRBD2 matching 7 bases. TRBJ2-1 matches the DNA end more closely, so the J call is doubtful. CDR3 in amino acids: CATGSSGYNEQFF. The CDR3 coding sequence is TGTGCCACCGGGTCTAGCGGTTACAATGAGCAGTTCTTC.